This T cell receptor beta chain was captured by sequencing in a study of response to subunit inactivated influenza vaccine (dated by TCRdb to the late 2010s). Notes on the research overall: To follow how T cells responded to a trivalent subunit inactivated influenza vaccine, the researchers relied on deep quantitative profiling of the T cell receptor repertoire.

On the study overall, not on this receptor specifically: According to the authors, only a limited number of new T cells may be recruited by each seasonal influenza vaccination.

CDR1 and CDR2 are read off the germline V gene (reference sequence) as DFQATT and SNEGSKA. V drops 0 bases and J drops 3 bases, leaving 13 bases in between. Counted from cysteine to phenylalanine, this CDR3 has 15 amino acids. CDR3 DNA is the only sequence kept; it has 45 bases, read in frame from the first base. In its sample, this clonotype was seen a few times. It lacks a known antigen. Per-nucleotide qualities are absent, and no much larger clonotype sits a single base away. The library was built by means of RT-PCR. Sequenced on an Illumina HiSeq 2500. TCRdb reprocessing: public reads trimmed at Q25 with fastp, clones called with MiXCR, in-frame beta chains kept. Duplicate CDR3 protein sequences are folded into a single record with the most common DNA and genes. This sample lists roughly 700,000 distinct CDR3 sequences; approximately 15% were detected once. 6.5% to 8.5% of the sample is in the top ten clones.

The sequence joins TRBV20-1 to TRBJ2-3; TRBD1 could be the D gene, as 5 bases match. Sample: PBMCs from blood, taken 14 days before vaccination. This receptor was identified in a man aged 45-60 years who received an inactivated influenza vaccine. Donor details come from another sample of the same person, matched by shared clones. In nucleotides, the sequence is TGCAGTGCTAGAGAAAAGGGGTGGTATACAGATACGCAGTATTTT. It is translated as CSAREKGWYTDTQYF.